This entry lists 26 T cell receptor beta chains sequenced from one sample in a study of spatial heterogeneity in lung cancer. Time point in this sample: sample taken at primary tumor resection. TCRdb itself ran the 5' RACE reads through MiXCR, one entry per CDR3 protein. Among about 92,000 distinct CDR3 sequences listed, over 9.5% were seen once. The specimen comprised PBMCs, sampled at surgery. The receptors here all came from a male donor with early-stage non-small cell lung cancer.

This clonotype was detected many times. The chain links TRBV3-1 to TRBJ1-2; 7 nucleotides align to TRBD1. Germline V gives CDR1 LGHDT, CDR2 YNNKEL (reference sequence). With 0 bases clipped from V and 0 bases from J, the junction kept 4 bases outside the gene matches. This CDR3 region has 16 residues. The CDR3 bases are TGTGCCAGCAGCCAAGATTGGACAGGCGCTAACTATGGCTACACCTTC. This sequence encodes CASSQDWTGANYGYTF.

The chain combines TRBV27 with TRBJ2-6, with 12 bases that match TRBD1. CDR1 is MNHEY, CDR2 SMNVEV, per germline (reference sequence). The V segment lost 6 bases and the J segment 5 bases; nucleotides outside the gene matches: 8. CDR3 length equals 17 residues. CDR3 amino acids: CASSPGQGAPRANVLTF. As DNA, the CDR3 is TGTGCCAGCAGCCCGGGACAGGGGGCCCCGAGGGCCAACGTCCTGACTTTC.

This clonotype was recorded a few times. This chain uses TRBV28 with TRBJ1-4; D is perhaps TRBD1 (5 bases). V was trimmed by 7 bases and J by 0 bases, leaving 9 bases between them. Germline CDR1 is MDHEN and CDR2 is SYDVKM. The CDR3 contains 14 residues. This CDR3 is CASTQGATNEKLFF. For the CDR3, the DNA is TGTGCCAGCACCCAGGGAGCAACTAATGAAAAACTGTTTTTT.

This clonotype has just a few counts. The chain joins TRBV7-2 to TRBJ1-6, with D unclear. V shed 3 bases and J shed 6 bases, with 3 bases lying between them. Germline-derived CDR1 and CDR2 are SGHTA and FQGNSA. The CDR3 contains 12 residues. CDR3 coding DNA: TGTGCCAGCAGCTTGACTAATTCACCCCTCCACTTT. Encoded protein: CASSLTNSPLHF.

The chain is built from TRBV7-9 and TRBJ2-2, with D possibly matching TRBD1 (5 bases). Germline CDR1 reads SEHNR; CDR2 reads FQNEAQ (reference sequence). Deletions cut 5 bases from V and 6 bases from J, with 13 bases between. The CDR3 runs to 14 residues. CDR3 nucleotides: TGTGCCAGCAGCCTTCTGGGGCGCCCCGGGGAGCTGTTTTTT. Translation gives CASSLLGRPGELFF.

The rearrangement links TRBV7-2 to TRBJ2-1, with 13 bases fitting TRBD2. Germline V gene data show CDR1 as SGHTA and CDR2 as FQGNSA. The CDR3 contains 18 residues. J was trimmed by 6 bases and V by 5 bases; bases with no gene match: 13. The chain's CDR3 is CASSRTDSTSGGANEQFF. The CDR3 nucleotides are TGTGCCAGCAGCCGCACTGATTCCACTAGCGGGGGGGCCAATGAGCAGTTCTTC. Based on the CDR3 plus reference TRBV7-2 and TRBJ2-1, the full variable domain is GAGVSQSPSNKVTEKGKDVELRCDPISGHTALYWYRQSLGQGLEFLIYFQGNSAPDKSGLPSDRFSAERTGGSVSTLTIQRTQQEDSAVYLCASSRTDSTSGGANEQFFGPGTRLTVL.

This clonotype was seen ten or more times. The chain links TRBV12-3 or TRBV12-4 to TRBJ2-4, with D perhaps matching TRBD1 or TRBD2 (5 bases each). The germline V and J ends were trimmed by 5 bases and 0 bases, with 14 bases remaining between them. This CDR3 comprises 16 residues. CDR3 sequence: CASSPGLTSAKNIQYF. CDR3 in DNA: TGTGCCAGCAGTCCGGGGCTCACTTCAGCCAAAAACATTCAGTACTTC.

This clonotype was found many times. The chain couples TRBV6-2 or TRBV6-3 to TRBJ2-5; 9 positions agree with TRBD1. Germline V CDR1 and CDR2: MNHEY, SVGEGT. The CDR3 extends over 16 amino acids. V shed 7 bases and J 4 bases; nucleotides not matched to a gene: 13. The CDR3 here is CASTLTGQGLVETQYF. The CDR3 DNA is TGTGCCAGCACCCTTACGGGACAGGGACTGGTAGAGACCCAGTACTTC.

This clonotype was recorded at least ten times. The chain links TRBV29-1 to TRBJ2-3; tentative D call: TRBD1 (5 bases). The CDR3 consists of 14 residues. Trimming shortened V by 1 base and J by 3 bases, and 11 bases separated the two germline ends. Germline CDR1 SQVTM, CDR2 ANQGSEA. This CDR3 is CSVEVRAGTDTQYF. CDR3 nucleotide sequence: TGCAGCGTTGAAGTCAGGGCAGGAACAGATACGCAGTATTTT.

This chain uses TRBV7-9 with TRBJ2-3; 7 nucleotides line up with TRBD1. From germline, CDR1 is SEHNR and CDR2 FQNEAQ (reference sequence). V lost 5 bases to trimming and J lost 0 bases; unmatched junction nucleotides: 8. This CDR3 comprises 16 residues. The CDR3 DNA reads as TGTGCCAGCAGCCCATACCGGGACAGAAGCACAGATACGCAGTATTTT. Translated: CASSPYRDRSTDTQYF. Full variable domain (remainder filled in from reference TRBV7-9 and TRBJ2-3): DTGVSQNPRHKITKRGQNVTFRCDPISEHNRLYWYRQTLGQGPEFLTYFQNEAQLEKSRLLSDRFSAERPKGSFSTLEIQRTEQGDSAMYLCASSPYRDRSTDTQYFGPGTRLTVL.

A few counts support this clonotype. The chain links TRBV14 to TRBJ1-6, with a possible D match to TRBD1 (5 bases). This CDR3 region has 16 residues. The ends were cut back, 4 bases at V and 0 bases at J, with 10 bases in the middle. Per the germline V gene, CDR1 is SGHDN and CDR2 is FVKESK. The CDR3 protein is CASSLGGSSYNSPLHF. The DNA for the CDR3 is TGTGCCAGCAGCCTCGGGGGGAGCTCCTATAATTCACCCCTCCACTTT.

The chain joins TRBV28 to TRBJ1-2; TRBD1 agrees at 7 bases. CDR3 size: 13 residues. V lost 7 bases, J lost 4 bases, and 6 bases stayed unmatched. Germline assignment: CDR1 MDHEN and CDR2 SYDVKM. In nucleotides, the CDR3 is TGTGCCAGCACCCCAGGGGGGAGCTATGGCTACACCTTC. It translates to CASTPGGSYGYTF.

This clonotype has more than one count but fewer than ten. The chain employs TRBV6-2 or TRBV6-3 and TRBJ2-1; D is perhaps TRBD2 (6 bases). Germline lookup yields CDR1 MNHEY and CDR2 SVGEGT. This CDR3 is 17 amino acids long. V was shortened by 2 bases and J by 8 bases, with 22 bases between the two germline ends. DNA for the CDR3: TGTGCCAGCAGTTACGTTCTCGGGGGAGTCTCGTCGGATGAGCAGTTCTTC. It is translated as CASSYVLGGVSSDEQFF.

This clonotype was detected many times. The V gene is TRBV27, the J gene TRBJ1-6, with D unclear. With 6 bases removed from V and 5 bases from J, the gap between germline ends came to 20 bases. This CDR3 is built from 17 residues. Germline assignment: CDR1 MNHEY and CDR2 SMNVEV (reference sequence). Here the CDR3 DNA reads TGTGCCAGCAGGCTACTAGCCCCCCTAAGCGATAATTCACCCCTCCACTTT. It codes for CASRLLAPLSDNSPLHF.

In its sample, this clonotype was seen once. A read error may explain this, as a much larger clone is one base away. The V call is TRBV10-3, the J call TRBJ1-2; D is possibly TRBD1 (6 bases). Germline values: CDR1 ENHRY, CDR2 SYGVKD. The CDR3 is made up of 14 amino acids. The DNA for the CDR3 is TGTGTCATCAGGGCGGACAGTGGGCGGCATGGCTACACCTTC. This sequence encodes CVIRADSGRHGYTF.

The chain links TRBV5-1 to TRBJ2-3; the match to TRBD1 covers 10 bases. This CDR3 has 13 residues. The V segment lost 4 bases and the J segment 6 bases; nucleotides outside the gene matches: 2. Germline V lookup: CDR1 SGHRS, CDR2 YFSETQ. The CDR3: CASSQDRGDTQYF. As DNA, the CDR3 is TGCGCCAGCAGCCAGGACAGGGGGGATACGCAGTATTTT. Full variable domain (remainder filled in from reference TRBV5-1 and TRBJ2-3): KAGVTQTPRYLIKTRGQQVTLSCSPISGHRSVSWYQQTPGQGLQFLFEYFSETQRNKGNFPGRFSGRQFSNSRSEMNVSTLELGDSALYLCASSQDRGDTQYFGPGTRLTVL.

The table lists this clonotype with a few counts. The chain has TRBV5-1 and TRBJ2-1; TRBD2 agrees at 9 bases. The length of the CDR3 is 14 residues. Germline values: CDR1 SGHRS, CDR2 YFSETQ. V dropped 4 bases and J dropped 6; count of bases not matched to a gene: 5. CDR3 DNA: TGCGCCAGCAGCGAGGGACTAGCCCTCAATGAGCAGTTCTTC. Protein product: CASSEGLALNEQFF.

This clonotype was counted between two and nine times. A much larger clone lies a single base off, so this may be a read error. The rearrangement links TRBV6-1 to TRBJ2-2; a possible D gene is TRBD2 (5 bases). CDR1 and CDR2 (germline): MNHNS, SASEGT. The V and J ends lost 1 base and 7 bases respectively, with 10 bases between them. The CDR3 covers 14 residues. The DNA of the CDR3 is TGTGCCAGCAGTGAAGAACAAGAGGGCGGGGAGCTGTTTTTT. The encoded protein is CASSEEQEGGELFF.

The V gene is TRBV24-1, the J gene TRBJ2-3; 10 bases map to TRBD1. Per germline, CDR1 KGHDR and CDR2 SFDVKD. J was trimmed by 5 bases and V by 3 bases; bases with no gene match: 7. This CDR3 region has 16 residues. The CDR3 DNA is TGTGCCACCAGTGATCCGACAGGGGGCTTTGGAGATACGCAGTATTTT. Residues: CATSDPTGGFGDTQYF.

This clonotype was seen many times. The CDR3 carries no conserved terminal phenylalanine or tryptophan, so it likely arises from a read error. The limits of the CDR3 on the DNA are not certain, so only TCRdb's listed CDR3 is given. The rearrangement joins TRBV19 to TRBJ1-4; TRBD1, the table's D call, lacks a check against the DNA. 10 amino acids form the CDR3, both terminal residues included. Germline values: CDR1 LNHDA, CDR2 SQIVND (reference sequence). The CDR3 is CASSRGYLGA.

This clonotype turned up a few times. This chain links TRBV10-3 with TRBJ2-3; possible D gene TRBD1, 6 bases. V was cut by 4 bases and J by 0 bases, with 11 bases left in between. Germline assignment: CDR1 ENHRY and CDR2 SYGVKD. The CDR3 spans 15 residues. In DNA form, the CDR3 reads TGTGCCATCAGTGTGGGGGCCTCTAGCACAGATACGCAGTATTTT. Its protein product is CAISVGASSTDTQYF.

This clonotype has at least ten counts. This chain links TRBV7-2 with TRBJ1-3; the D is unclear. V lost 0 bases and J lost 4, with 4 bases in between. Germline V CDR1 and CDR2: SGHTA, FQGNSA. This CDR3 spans 13 amino acids. In nucleotides, the CDR3 is TGTGCCAGCAGCTTAGCGTCGGGAAACACCATATATTTT. Translated, it gives CASSLASGNTIYF.

This clonotype was seen a handful of times. This chain connects TRBV5-1 to TRBJ2-3; 11 positions agree with TRBD2. Trimming at V came to 0 bases and at J to 5 bases, leaving 14 bases not matched to a gene. Germline V gene sequence: CDR1 SGHRS, CDR2 YFSETQ. This CDR3 is built from 19 residues. CDR3 DNA sequence: TGCGCCAGCAGCTTGGAAGGACTAGCGGGTTATTCGAGGATAGATACGCAGTATTTT. Amino acid sequence: CASSLEGLAGYSRIDTQYF.

The table lists this clonotype with many counts. The rearrangement joins TRBV28 to TRBJ1-5; 7 bases agree with TRBD1. The CDR3 extends over 17 amino acids. Germline lookup yields CDR1 MDHEN and CDR2 SYDVKM. J lost 2 bases, V lost 1 base, and 8 bases had no gene match. Written as DNA, the CDR3 is TGTGCCAGCAGTTTATTGACAGGGAGAGATGGCAATCAGCCCCAGCATTTT. Amino acids: CASSLLTGRDGNQPQHF. Looking up the rest from reference TRBV28 and TRBJ1-5 gives the full variable domain: DVKVTQSSRYLVKRTGEKVFLECVQDMDHENMFWYRQDPGLGLRLIYFSYDVKMKEKGDIPEGYSVSREKKERFSLILESASTNQTSMYLCASSLLTGRDGNQPQHFGDGTRLSIL.

The chain carries TRBV5-1 and TRBJ2-1; unclear D gene. The CDR3 runs to 16 residues. V gave up 0 bases and J gave up 0 bases, with 10 bases separating them. Germline CDR1 is SGHRS and CDR2 is YFSETQ. The CDR3 region is CASSLAGRSSYNEQFF. DNA for the CDR3: TGCGCCAGCAGCTTGGCGGGCAGGAGCTCCTACAATGAGCAGTTCTTC.

The chain has TRBV18 and TRBJ2-3; 10 bases are shared with TRBD1. Germline lookup yields CDR1 KGHSH and CDR2 LQKENI. The CDR3 extends over 15 amino acids. The trim removed 0 bases at V and 3 bases at J, leaving 0 bases unmatched. Here the CDR3 reads CASSPPGQGTDTQYF. In DNA form, the CDR3 reads TGTGCCAGCTCACCACCGGGACAGGGGACAGATACGCAGTATTTT.